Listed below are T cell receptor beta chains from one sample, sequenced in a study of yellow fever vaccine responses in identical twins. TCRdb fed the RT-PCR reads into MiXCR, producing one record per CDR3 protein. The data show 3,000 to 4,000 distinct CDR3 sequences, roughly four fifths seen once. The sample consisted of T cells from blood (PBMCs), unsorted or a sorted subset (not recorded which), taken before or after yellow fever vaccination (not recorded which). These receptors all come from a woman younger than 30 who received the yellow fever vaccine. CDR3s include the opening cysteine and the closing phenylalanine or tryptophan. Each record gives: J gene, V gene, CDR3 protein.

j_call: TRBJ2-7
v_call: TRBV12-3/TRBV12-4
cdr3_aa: CASTKSGTSESFEQYF

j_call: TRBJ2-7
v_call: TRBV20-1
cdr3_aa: CSARQGHWYEQYF

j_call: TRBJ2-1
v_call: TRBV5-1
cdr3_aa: CASSISGTGSYNEQFF

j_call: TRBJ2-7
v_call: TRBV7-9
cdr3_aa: CASSLGVSQGDEQYF

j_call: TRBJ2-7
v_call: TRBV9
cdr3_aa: CASSVDRVRPIYEQYF

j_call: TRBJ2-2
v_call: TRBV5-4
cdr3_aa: CASSLGPGNTGELFF

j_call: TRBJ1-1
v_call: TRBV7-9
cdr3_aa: CASSLETEAFF

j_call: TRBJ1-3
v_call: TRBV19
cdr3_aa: CASRPDGNTIYF

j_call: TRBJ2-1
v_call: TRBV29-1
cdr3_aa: CSVEAPSLAEAYNEQFF

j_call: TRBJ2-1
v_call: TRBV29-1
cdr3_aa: CSALVVGTYNEQFF

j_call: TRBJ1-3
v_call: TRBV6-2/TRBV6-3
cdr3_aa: CASSYSGTGNTIYF

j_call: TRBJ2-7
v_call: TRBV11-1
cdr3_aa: CASSPQAYEQYF

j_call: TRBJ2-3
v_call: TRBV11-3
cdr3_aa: CASSSGTSGGPSIDTQYF

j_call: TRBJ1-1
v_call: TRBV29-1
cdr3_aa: CSVEFPEQGEAFF

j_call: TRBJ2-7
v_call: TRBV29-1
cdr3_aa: CSVVTEASYEQYF

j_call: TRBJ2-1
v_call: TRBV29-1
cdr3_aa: CSVGSGDEQFF

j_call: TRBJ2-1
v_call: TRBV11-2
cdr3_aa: CASSTGTDNNEQFF

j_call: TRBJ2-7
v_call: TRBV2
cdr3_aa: CASSEEGGQYEQYF

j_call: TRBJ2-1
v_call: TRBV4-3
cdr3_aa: CASSKEDFAGEQFF

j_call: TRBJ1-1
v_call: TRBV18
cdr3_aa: CASSGPDTEAFF

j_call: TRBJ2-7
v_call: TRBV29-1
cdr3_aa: CSVGRTGHEQYF

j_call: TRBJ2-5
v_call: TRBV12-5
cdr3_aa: CASGFQLTAWETQYF

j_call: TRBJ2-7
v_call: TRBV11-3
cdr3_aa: CASSLIRGPYEQYF

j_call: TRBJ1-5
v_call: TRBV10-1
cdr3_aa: CASSEAGDRVNNQPQHF

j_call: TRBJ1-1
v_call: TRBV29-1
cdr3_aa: CSVDPGGGTEAFF

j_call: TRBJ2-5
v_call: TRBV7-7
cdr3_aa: CASSLGVGSQETQYF

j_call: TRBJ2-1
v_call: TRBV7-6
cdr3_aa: CASTLLAGSYNEQFF

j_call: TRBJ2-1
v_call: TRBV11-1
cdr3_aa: CASSTDLFEQFF

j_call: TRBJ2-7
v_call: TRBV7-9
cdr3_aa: CASSFAGASEQYF

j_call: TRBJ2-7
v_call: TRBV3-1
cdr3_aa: CASSQDQGYYEQYF

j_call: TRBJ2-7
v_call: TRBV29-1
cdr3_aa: CSGMTSGSYEQYF

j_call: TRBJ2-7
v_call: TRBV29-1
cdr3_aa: CSVDRAYEQYF

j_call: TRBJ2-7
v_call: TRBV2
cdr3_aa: CASSGRVPYEQYF

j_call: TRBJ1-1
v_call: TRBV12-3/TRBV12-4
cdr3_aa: CASSFLGEVNTEAFF

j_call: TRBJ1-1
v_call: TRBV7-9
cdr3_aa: CASSLVSGTEAFF

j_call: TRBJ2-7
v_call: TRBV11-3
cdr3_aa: CASIPPPGSHLLSYEQYF

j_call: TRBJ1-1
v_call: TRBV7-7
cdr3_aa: CASSSDRDGEAFF

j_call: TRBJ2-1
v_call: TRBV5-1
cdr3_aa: CASSLLGAPTEYNEQFF